Listed here are 16 T cell receptor beta chains from one sample, sequenced in a study of neurological immune-mediated disorders. A single record per CDR3 protein comes from TCRdb applying MiXCR to the 5' RACE reads. The table lists about 40,000 distinct CDR3 sequences, more than 14% of them singletons, with approximately 4% in the top ten. The sequenced sample was CD4+ T cells from blood. The receptors shown here come from a woman aged 60-75 years with HTLV-1-associated myelopathy (HAM/TSP).

This clonotype was counted a few times. The V call is TRBV4-2, the J call TRBJ1-4; TRBD1 matches at 10 bases. The V and J ends lost 3 bases and 8 bases, in that order; junction bases with no gene match: 6. Germline V gives CDR1 LGHNA, CDR2 YNFKEQ. CDR3 length: 15 residues. The CDR3 region has the DNA TGTGCCAGCAGCCAGGGACAGGGGAAGAGGGAAAAACTGTTTTTT. It codes for CASSQGQGKREKLFF.

The table lists this clonotype with many counts. The chain uses TRBV18 and TRBJ1-5; D remains ambiguous. Trimming took off 2 bases at V and 4 bases at J, with 12 bases between the two ends. Germline V gene data show CDR1 as KGHSH and CDR2 as LQKENI. The CDR3 consists of 15 residues. CDR3 sequence (DNA): TGTGCCAGCTCACCAGGATTACAGCCTAATCAGCCCCAGCATTTT. It specifies CASSPGLQPNQPQHF. Based on the CDR3 plus reference TRBV18 and TRBJ1-5, the full variable domain is NAGVMQNPRHLVRRRGQEARLRCSPMKGHSHVYWYRQLPEEGLKFMVYLQKENIIDESGMPKERFSAEFPKEGPSILRIQQVVRGDSAAYFCASSPGLQPNQPQHFGDGTRLSIL.

This clonotype was counted at least ten times. This chain connects TRBV2 to TRBJ2-1; 13 bases are a match to TRBD2. This CDR3 has 15 residues. Losses at the gene ends were 5 bases for V and 7 bases for J; bases not matched to a gene: 5. Germline V gives CDR1 SNHLY, CDR2 FYNNEI. CDR3 in amino acids: CASSILAGGQNEQFF. DNA for the CDR3: TGTGCCAGCAGTATACTAGCGGGGGGGCAGAATGAGCAGTTCTTC.

This clonotype was counted ten times or more. The chain combines TRBV6-5 with TRBJ2-3; a possible D gene is TRBD1 (6 bases). Trimming cost V 9 bases and J 5 bases, with 15 bases left between them. The CDR3 has 13 residues. Germline CDR1 reads MNHEY; CDR2 reads SVGAGI. The CDR3 region is CASASGAVDTQYF. CDR3 nucleotides: TGTGCCAGTGCTTCAGGGGCTGTAGATACGCAGTATTTT.

This clonotype was counted ten times or more. The chain links TRBV20-1 to TRBJ2-2; 8 nucleotides agree with TRBD1. J lost 6 bases, V lost 6 bases, and 18 bases had no gene match. The CDR3 spans 17 residues. Germline CDR1 DFQATT, CDR2 SNEGSKA (reference sequence). The CDR3 DNA follows: TGCAGTGCCCCTTCCCCGCTCAGGGGGCGTCGATCCGGGGAGCTGTTTTTT. Its protein is CSAPSPLRGRRSGELFF.

As to this clonotype: One end of the junction fails to match germline, which may point to a read error. The CDR3 is CASSPLEVSTDTQYF. DNA for the CDR3: TGTGCCAGCAGCCCGTTGGAGGTTAGCACAGATACACAGTATTTT. The rearrangement joins TRBV5-6 to TRBJ2-3, with a weak D call TRBD2 (5 bases). CDR1 is SGHDT and CDR2 is YYEEEE in the germline V gene. The CDR3 runs to 15 residues.

By share, this clonotype ranks as medium-sized. The chain couples TRBV7-2 to TRBJ1-2; 8 bases map to TRBD1. V was pared by 5 bases and J by 3 bases, with 5 bases of the junction left unmatched. CDR1 and CDR2 (germline): SGHTA, FQGNSA. The CDR3 contains 14 residues. The CDR3 sequence: CASSHPTGDYGYTF. CDR3 sequence (DNA): TGTGCCAGCAGCCACCCGACAGGGGACTATGGCTACACCTTC.

The sample holds a few counts of this clonotype. This may stem from a read error, because a much larger clone lies one nucleotide away. The chain uses TRBV30 and TRBJ1-2; D is uncertain. The CDR3 spans 13 residues. Germline V CDR1 and CDR2: GTSNPN, SVGIG (reference sequence). The V gene lost 4 bases and the J gene lost 7 bases, with 16 bases spanning the gap. The CDR3 coding sequence is TGTGCCTGGACCCTACCCCCGTGGTTTGGCTACACCTTC. Its protein is CAWTLPPWFGYTF.

This clonotype was seen repeatedly, ten times or more. V usage is TRBV20-1 and J usage is TRBJ1-4, with D unresolved. The V end was cut by 5 bases, the J end by 4 bases, with 14 bases between. The germline CDR1 and CDR2 sequences are DFQATT and SNEGSKA (reference sequence). CDR3 length: 14 amino acids. The CDR3 region is CSAPYNFGNEKLFF. In DNA, the CDR3 is TGCAGTGCTCCCTATAATTTTGGTAATGAAAAACTGTTTTTT.

This clonotype was picked up many times. The V gene is TRBV12-3 or TRBV12-4, the J gene TRBJ2-1, with 9 positions matching TRBD1. This CDR3 has 16 amino acids. After removal of 6 bases from V and 7 bases from J, the junction contained 13 bases not matched to a gene. The CDR3 DNA sequence: TGTGCCAGCAGCTCCCCGTCCGGGACAGGGTCGAATGAGCAGTTCTTC. Translated: CASSSPSGTGSNEQFF.

This clonotype is labeled medium-sized. The chain uses TRBV20-1 and TRBJ1-1, with TRBD1 as a possible D gene (5 bases). Germline V gene sequence: CDR1 DFQATT, CDR2 SNEGSKA (reference sequence). Trimming left V 2 bases short and J 4 bases short, with 14 bases between. This CDR3 has 14 residues. The CDR3 loop reads CSARPPGRGTEAFF. For the CDR3, the DNA is TGCAGTGCTAGACCACCGGGGCGAGGCACTGAAGCTTTCTTT.

In this sample, this clonotype turned up many times. The chain couples TRBV6-1 to TRBJ1-5; 7 bases line up with TRBD1. The CDR3 runs to 16 residues. Germline CDR1 and CDR2: MNHNS and SASEGT. V lost 4 bases, J lost 0 bases, and 6 bases stayed unmatched. CDR3 bases: TGTGCCAGCAGTGCATTGACAGGGTATAGCAATCAGCCCCAGCATTTT. Translated, it gives CASSALTGYSNQPQHF.

This clonotype came up many times. This rearrangement joins TRBV7-8 to TRBJ1-4; D not certain. The V and J ends lost 5 bases and 7 bases respectively, with 17 bases between them. The CDR3 is 15 residues long. CDR1 is SGHVS and CDR2 is FQNEAQ in the germline V gene. The CDR3: CASSTRVPQAEKLFF. CDR3 bases: TGTGCCAGCAGCACCCGGGTTCCACAAGCTGAAAAACTGTTTTTT. Supplemented by reference TRBV7-8 and TRBJ1-4, the full variable domain reads GAGVSQSPRYKVAKRGQDVALRCDPISGHVSLFWYQQALGQGPEFLTYFQNEAQLDKSGLPSDRFFAERPEGSVSTLKIQRTQQEDSAVYLCASSTRVPQAEKLFFGSGTQLSVL.

This clonotype was counted at least ten times. The genes are TRBV7-9 and TRBJ1-2; D is uncertain. The CDR3 covers 11 residues. Trimming removed 5 bases at V and 4 bases at J, with 5 bases between. From germline, CDR1 is SEHNR and CDR2 FQNEAQ (reference sequence). As DNA, the CDR3 is TGTGCCAGCAGCAACAGCTATGGCTACACCTTC. Translating it yields CASSNSYGYTF.

By sample fraction, this clonotype is medium-sized (0.01 to 0.1%). The chain carries TRBV10-3 and TRBJ1-6, with TRBD1 identical over 9 bases. Looked up from germline, CDR1 is ENHRY and CDR2 is SYGVKD. The CDR3 spans 16 residues. V lost 4 bases, J lost 2 bases, and 3 bases stayed unmatched. CDR3 loop: CAISGQGGPYNSPLHF. In nucleotides, the CDR3 is TGTGCCATCAGTGGACAGGGGGGTCCCTATAATTCACCCCTCCACTTT.

There are many counts of this clonotype. The chain carries TRBV6-5 and TRBJ1-3; 9 bases are a match to TRBD1. This CDR3 comprises 14 residues. Germline CDR1 and CDR2: MNHEY and SVGAGI. The ends lost 6 bases at V and 3 bases at J; junction bases unmatched: 3. CDR3 bases: TGTGCCAGCAGCCCGGACAGGGGTGGAAACACCATATATTTT. This gives the protein CASSPDRGGNTIYF.